These 25 T cell receptor beta chains originate from one sample sequenced in a study of CD8 T cells in ankylosing spondylitis. Overall study results and limits: Blood from ankylosing spondylitis patients appeared to carry a characteristic eight-variant TCR beta motif.

Each CDR3 protein is one row after TCRdb ran MiXCR on the 5' RACE reads. The table has about 800,000 distinct CDR3 sequences, about 10% seen once. No antigen is known for these receptors. The sequencing input was blood, either unsorted or a sorted T cell fraction (not recorded which). The receptors here all came from a male donor with ankylosing spondylitis.

This clonotype has a handful of counts. V usage is TRBV7-2 and J usage is TRBJ1-2; D unresolved. The V end was cut by 1 base, the J end by 5 bases, with 11 bases between. The CDR3 length is 14 residues. Looked up from germline, CDR1 is SGHTA and CDR2 is FQGNSA. The CDR3 reads CASSLERAWYGYTF. The CDR3, as DNA: TGTGCCAGCAGCTTAGAAAGGGCTTGGTATGGCTACACCTTC.

This clonotype was seen repeatedly, ten times or more. The genes are TRBV7-2 and TRBJ1-2, with unresolved D. Germline lookup yields CDR1 SGHTA and CDR2 FQGNSA. The CDR3 is made up of 14 amino acids. The V gene lost 3 bases and the J gene lost 10 bases, with 18 bases spanning the gap. CDR3 protein: CASSFEGFLPDYTF. CDR3 DNA: TGTGCCAGCAGCTTTGAGGGTTTCCTCCCAGACTACACCTTC.

This clonotype was recorded many times. This sequence joins TRBV20-1 and TRBJ2-3; weak D call: TRBD2 (5 bases). V was shortened by 6 bases and J by 4 bases, with 20 bases between the two germline ends. CDR1 DFQATT and CDR2 SNEGSKA come from the germline V gene (reference sequence). The CDR3 has 15 residues. This chain's CDR3 is CSAGPTTTAPDTQYF. The CDR3 DNA is TGCAGTGCGGGCCCGACTACGACGGCACCAGATACGCAGTATTTT.

This clonotype was detected only a few times. The chain combines TRBV29-1 with TRBJ1-4; D might be TRBD1 (5 bases). Germline CDR1 SQVTM, CDR2 ANQGSEA. The CDR3 contains 13 residues. Trimming shortened V by 6 bases and J by 8 bases, and 16 bases separated the two germline ends. The CDR3 nucleotides read TGCAGCGTGGAGGGGTTAGGTCGAGAAAAACTGTTTTTT. It specifies CSVEGLGREKLFF.

This clonotype turned up a few times. The V call is TRBV4-2, the J call TRBJ2-6; D is unresolved. The V gene's germline CDR1 is LGHNA and CDR2 YNFKEQ. CDR3 length equals 18 residues. The ends were cut back, 0 bases at V and 2 bases at J, with 14 bases in the middle. In DNA, the CDR3 is TGTGCCAGCAGCCAAGAGTCCCTAATGTGGACTGGGGCCAACGTCCTGACTTTC. It is translated as CASSQESLMWTGANVLTF.

This clonotype was recorded a few times. J is TRBJ1-1 and V is TRBV7-8; TRBD1 is a possible D gene (6 bases). V dropped 3 bases and J dropped 6 bases, with 14 bases sitting between them. Germline V lookup: CDR1 SGHVS, CDR2 FQNEAQ. The CDR3 runs to 14 residues. In nucleotides, the CDR3 is TGTGCCAGCAGCTTCCAACCTCGACAGGCTGAAGCTTTCTTT. Translating it yields CASSFQPRQAEAFF. The entire variable domain, with the rest obtained from reference TRBV7-8 and TRBJ1-1, is as follows: GAGVSQSPRYKVAKRGQDVALRCDPISGHVSLFWYQQALGQGPEFLTYFQNEAQLDKSGLPSDRFFAERPEGSVSTLKIQRTQQEDSAVYLCASSFQPRQAEAFFGQGTRLTVV.

Only a few counts were recorded for this clonotype. The rearrangement uses TRBV24-1 and TRBJ2-3; 8 bases line up with TRBD1. V shed 1 base, J shed 5 bases, and the junction held 7 bases outside the gene matches. The CDR3 has 16 amino acids. The germline gives CDR1 KGHDR, CDR2 SFDVKD. The CDR3 DNA reads as TGTGCCACCAGTGATTTACCCGGGACAGGTGGAGATACGCAGTATTTT. Protein product: CATSDLPGTGGDTQYF.

The chain combines TRBV7-3 with TRBJ2-3, with D tentatively TRBD2 (6 bases). Trimming took 2 bases from V and 2 from J, leaving 11 bases between them. Germline assignment: CDR1 SGHTA and CDR2 FQGTGA. This CDR3 comprises 15 residues. DNA of the CDR3: TGTGCCAGCAGCTTACGGGGAGGAATCACAGATACGCAGTATTTT. Translating gives CASSLRGGITDTQYF.

This clonotype showed up many times. This chain joins TRBV5-1 and TRBJ2-1; D unclear. V shed 0 bases and J shed 2 bases, with 6 bases lying between them. Germline V gives CDR1 SGHRS, CDR2 YFSETQ. CDR3 length: 14 amino acids. CDR3 residues: CASSLVSAYNEQFF. The CDR3 region has the DNA TGCGCCAGCAGCTTGGTATCAGCCTACAATGAGCAGTTCTTC.

This chain's CDR3 is CASSLGALIDYEQYF. The CDR3 DNA sequence: TGTGCCAGCAGCTTAGGAGCCCTGATTGACTACGAGCAGTACTTC. The rearrangement joins TRBV7-8 to TRBJ2-7, with unresolved D. CDR1 and CDR2 from the germline V gene are SGHVS and FQNEAQ. This CDR3 is built from 15 residues. Trimming took 1 base from V and 3 from J, leaving 13 bases between them.

CDR3 nucleotide sequence: TGCGCCAGCAGCCCAAGGGGGCCTAAACTCTACGAGCAGTACTTC. This sequence encodes CASSPRGPKLYEQYF. The chain has TRBV5-1 and TRBJ2-7; 7 nucleotides match TRBD1. Per germline, CDR1 SGHRS and CDR2 YFSETQ. The CDR3 is 15 residues long. The V segment lost 4 bases and the J segment 3 bases; nucleotides outside the gene matches: 10.

The sample holds many counts of this clonotype. This chain joins TRBV14 and TRBJ2-1; 13 bases fit TRBD2. V trimming: 4 bases; J trimming: 7 bases; junction bases outside the gene matches: 7. The CDR3 runs 16 residues. Germline loops: CDR1 SGHDN, CDR2 FVKESK. The CDR3 sequence is CASSPRLAGGRNEQFF. In DNA form, the CDR3 reads TGTGCCAGCAGCCCTAGACTAGCGGGAGGAAGGAATGAGCAGTTCTTC. Full variable domain (remainder filled in from reference TRBV14 and TRBJ2-1): EAGVTQFPSHSVIEKGQTVTLRCDPISGHDNLYWYRRVMGKEIKFLLHFVKESKQDESGMPNNRFLAERTGGTYSTLKVQPAELEDSGVYFCASSPRLAGGRNEQFFGPGTRLTVL.

This clonotype was counted many times. The DNA of the CDR3 is TGCAGTGCTAGAGATCAATGGAGTCTCACTCGGAATGAGCAGTTCTTC. This codes for CSARDQWSLTRNEQFF. The chain combines TRBV20-1 with TRBJ2-1; D call uncertain. V shed 0 bases and J shed 7 bases, with 19 bases lying between them. Germline V gene data show CDR1 as DFQATT and CDR2 as SNEGSKA (reference sequence). The length of the CDR3 is 16 residues.

A few counts support this clonotype. The V gene is TRBV3-1, the J gene TRBJ2-3; D gene unclear. Trimming took off 2 bases at V and 3 bases at J, with 3 bases between the two ends. This CDR3 is 12 amino acids long. Germline V CDR1 and CDR2: LGHDT, YNNKEL (reference sequence). The CDR3 reads CASSQLTDTQYF. The CDR3 bases are TGTGCCAGCAGCCAATTGACAGATACGCAGTATTTT.

This clonotype was found many times. As DNA, the CDR3 is TGCAGTACTTTCGGACTAGACCGGGGGGGAGAGACCCAGTACTTC. Its protein product is CSTFGLDRGGETQYF. The V and J genes are TRBV20-1 and TRBJ2-5; 8 positions agree with TRBD2. V lost 8 bases, J lost 4 bases, and 15 bases stayed unmatched. CDR3 length: 15 amino acids. Germline values: CDR1 DFQATT, CDR2 SNEGSKA (reference sequence).

The gene calls are TRBV5-1 and TRBJ2-7; 12 nucleotides align to TRBD1. Germline-derived CDR1 and CDR2 are SGHRS and YFSETQ. The V and J ends lost 1 base and 5 bases, in that order; junction bases with no gene match: 10. This CDR3 comprises 17 residues. In nucleotides, the CDR3 is TGCGCCAGCAGCTTGAATTTCCGGGACAGGGGGCAGGACGAGCAGTACTTC. Its protein product is CASSLNFRDRGQDEQYF.

This chain joins TRBV25-1 and TRBJ2-3; D is ambiguous. Looked up from germline, CDR1 is MGHDK and CDR2 is SYGVNS. CDR3 length: 11 residues. Trimming removed 2 bases from V and 9 bases from J, with 6 bases in between. The CDR3 region is CASSEQWTQYF. The CDR3 region has the DNA TGTGCCAGCAGTGAACAGTGGACGCAGTATTTT.

This clonotype was detected a few times. The rearrangement joins TRBV4-2 to TRBJ2-7; D possibly corresponds to TRBD1 (5 bases). The CDR3 has 20 residues. From germline, CDR1 is LGHNA and CDR2 YNFKEQ. V was pared by 1 base and J by 0 bases, with 25 bases between. CDR3 region: CASSQGVTDKSEGRSYEQYF. In DNA form, the CDR3 reads TGTGCCAGCAGCCAAGGAGTGACAGATAAGAGCGAAGGCCGCTCCTACGAGCAGTACTTC.

The sample holds a few counts of this clonotype. CDR3 residues: CSARYPGYYGYTF. The CDR3, as DNA: TGCAGTGCTAGATACCCAGGATACTATGGCTACACCTTC. The chain couples TRBV20-1 to TRBJ1-2; D is unclear. This CDR3 comprises 13 residues. Germline CDR1 is DFQATT and CDR2 is SNEGSKA (reference sequence). Trimming cost V 2 bases and J 3 bases, with 10 bases left between them.

This chain uses TRBV20-1 with TRBJ2-7; 9 bases line up with TRBD1. CDR3 length equals 12 residues. V lost 6 bases and J lost 3; bases outside the gene matches: 3. CDR1 and CDR2 from the germline V gene are DFQATT and SNEGSKA (reference sequence). CDR3 region: CSAEGQGYEQYF. CDR3 coding DNA: TGCAGTGCAGAGGGACAGGGCTACGAGCAGTACTTC.

This chain links TRBV6-2 or TRBV6-3 with TRBJ2-3, with D perhaps assigned TRBD1 or TRBD2 (5 bases each). Germline V gene lookup returns CDR1 MNHEY and CDR2 SVGEGT. Between the trimmed V and J ends, which lost 5 bases and 4 bases, there was a span of 13 bases. This CDR3 has 14 amino acids. CDR3 DNA: TGTGCCAGCAGTGCCCGGGGCCCCGCAGATACGCAGTATTTT. Its translation: CASSARGPADTQYF.

The genes are TRBV7-8 and TRBJ1-2; D is possibly TRBD1 (6 bases). V was shortened by 3 bases and J by 2 bases, with 10 bases between the two germline ends. The CDR3 runs 14 residues. Per the germline V gene, CDR1 is SGHVS and CDR2 is FQNEAQ. CDR3 sequence: CASSFTGRNYGYTF. Here the CDR3 DNA reads TGTGCCAGCAGCTTTACAGGGAGGAACTATGGCTACACCTTC.

V is TRBV7-2 and J is TRBJ1-6, with a weak D call TRBD1 (5 bases). The CDR3 runs 14 residues. The V and J ends lost 3 bases and 10 bases respectively, with 13 bases between them. Germline V gives CDR1 SGHTA, CDR2 FQGNSA. The CDR3 DNA follows: TGTGCCAGCAGCTTCTTCGGGACGTCGTCACCCCTCCACTTT. Protein product: CASSFFGTSSPLHF.

This clonotype occurred a few times. The rearrangement uses TRBV20-1 and TRBJ2-3, with D maybe TRBD2 (6 bases). Trimming stripped 6 bases from V and 0 bases from J, with 16 bases between. This CDR3 contains 15 residues. CDR1 is DFQATT, CDR2 SNEGSKA, per germline (reference sequence). The CDR3 loop is CSAKPLARSTDTQYF. The CDR3 DNA reads as TGCAGTGCCAAGCCCCTAGCGCGAAGCACAGATACGCAGTATTTT.

The chain recombines TRBV4-3 with TRBJ2-1; 15 nucleotides agree with TRBD2. V lost 5 bases to trimming and J lost 6 bases; unmatched junction nucleotides: 5. The CDR3 extends over 16 amino acids. Germline CDR1 and CDR2: LGHNA and YSLEER. CDR3 in amino acids: CASSRTSGRVGNEQFF. The CDR3 DNA reads TGCGCCAGCAGCAGGACTAGCGGGAGGGTGGGCAATGAGCAGTTCTTC.